The rows below give T cell receptor beta chains drawn from one sample of a study of blood T cell repertoires in COVID-19. Data came from immunoSEQ multiplex PCR; TCRdb stores just in-frame clones and leaves some out. The sample consists of 200,000 to 300,000 clones, 85% to 90% of them appearing once. Specimen: peripheral blood. These receptors originate from a woman in her forties who had recovered from COVID-19. Both conserved end residues are part of each CDR3. A D gene is named only where the DNA matches it firmly. Where a row states a size, it is once, few, many or the class of an expanded clone; other rows omit it.

D	J	V	size	DNA	CDR3
NA	TRBJ2-1	TRBV2	NA	TGTGCCAGCCGCAGGGGGGCTTCCTACAATGAGCAGTTCTTC	CASRRGASYNEQFF
NA	TRBJ1-1	TRBV5-5	NA	TGTGCCAGCAGCTTTAGGCCCCGGGACACTGAAGCTTTCTTT	CASSFRPRDTEAFF
NA	TRBJ2-3	TRBV4-3	once	TGCGCCAGCAGCCAAGAAGGGGGAGATACGCAGTATTTT	CASSQEGGDTQYF
TRBD1	TRBJ1-2	TRBV6-5	NA	TGTGCCAGCAGACCTAGGACAGGGAGCGGCTACACCTTC	CASRPRTGSGYTF
NA	TRBJ2-7	TRBV10-3	NA	TGTGCCATCAGCACACAGGGAAACGAGCAGTACTTC	CAISTQGNEQYF
TRBD1	TRBJ1-6	TRBV5-4	NA	TGTGCCAGCAGCTTACAGGGGTATAATTCACCCCTCCACTTT	CASSLQGYNSPLHF
NA	TRBJ1-2	TRBV7-9	NA	TGTGCCAGCAGCTTAGGACCTGCAGGGGATTATGGCTACACCTTC	CASSLGPAGDYGYTF
NA	TRBJ2-7	TRBV6-5	once	TGTGCCAGCAGTTCCCGGGGAGACGAGCAGTACTTC	CASSSRGDEQYF
NA	TRBJ1-5	TRBV30	once	TGTGCCTGGAGTCCGGGTCTTGGTGTACTTAGCAATCAGCCCCAGCATTTT	CAWSPGLGVLSNQPQHF
NA	TRBJ1-2	TRBV21-1	NA	TGTGCCAGCAGCACGCGACAGAGCCCCAACTATGGCTACACCTTC	CASSTRQSPNYGYTF
NA	TRBJ2-7	TRBV12-3/TRBV12-4	NA	TGTGCCAGCAGTTTAGGGCCCGTGGAGCAGTACTTC	CASSLGPVEQYF
TRBD1	TRBJ2-1	TRBV6-5	NA	TGTGCCAGTTTTCGGGACAGGCTAAGGAATGAGCAGTTCTTC	CASFRDRLRNEQFF
NA	TRBJ2-5	TRBV15	NA	TGTGCCACCAGCAGAGATCACAGCCAAGAGACCCAGTACTTC	CATSRDHSQETQYF
NA	TRBJ1-1	TRBV6-5	NA	TGTGCCAGCAGTTACAGGGGTCGCACTGAAGCTTTCTTT	CASSYRGRTEAFF
TRBD1	TRBJ1-4	TRBV29-1	NA	TGCAGCGTTCCGGGACAGGGAAGAGCAACTAATGAAAAACTGTTTTTT	CSVPGQGRATNEKLFF
TRBD1	TRBJ1-1	TRBV9	NA	TGTGCCAGCAGCGTAGGGGACAGGACTGAAGCTTTCTTT	CASSVGDRTEAFF
TRBD1	TRBJ2-7	TRBV12-3/TRBV12-4	NA	TGTGCCAGCAGGCGACAGGGGGGGGAGCAGTACTTC	CASRRQGGEQYF
TRBD2	TRBJ2-5	TRBV4-1	NA	TGCGCCAGCAGCCTCGGACTAGCGGGGTGGAGGACTCAAGAGACCCAGTACTTC	CASSLGLAGWRTQETQYF
NA	TRBJ2-4	TRBV27	NA	TGTGCCAGCAGTTTATATGGAGAAAACATTCAGTACTTC	CASSLYGENIQYF
TRBD1	TRBJ2-2	TRBV6-5	NA	TGTGCCAGCAGTCAACAGGGGGCGATCGGGGAGCTGTTTTTT	CASSQQGAIGELFF
TRBD1	TRBJ2-6	TRBV10-3	NA	TGTGCCATCAGTGAGCCCCGGAACAGGGGGCCTGGGGCCAACGTCCTGACTTTC	CAISEPRNRGPGANVLTF
NA	TRBJ1-1	TRBV5-1	NA	TGCGCCAGCAGCTTAGTTGCAGGGAACACTGAAGCTTTCTTT	CASSLVAGNTEAFF
NA	TRBJ1-6	TRBV7-8	few	TGTGCCAGCAGCCCAGAGGGGGGGCTAACAGATTCACCCCTCCACTTT	CASSPEGGLTDSPLHF
TRBD1	TRBJ2-1	TRBV15	NA	TGTGCCACCAGCCCCCGGACAGGGGGCTATGAGCAGTTCTTC	CATSPRTGGYEQFF
NA	TRBJ1-6	TRBV30	NA	TGTGCCTGGAGGGGGGGTTGGGACGGCTATAATTCACCCCTCCACTTT	CAWRGGWDGYNSPLHF
NA	TRBJ1-2	TRBV6-5	NA	TGTGCCAGCAGTTATGAGGGCACGGGAACTAACTATGGCTACACCTTC	CASSYEGTGTNYGYTF
NA	TRBJ1-2	TRBV5-4	once	TGTGCCAGCAGCTCGGATTCTGATCGGAGCACCTTC	CASSSDSDRSTF
NA	TRBJ2-7	TRBV21-1	NA	TGTGCCAGCAGCAACCGCCTTCCGGGACAGGGAGCAGAGCAGTACTTC	CASSNRLPGQGAEQYF
TRBD1	TRBJ1-1	TRBV29-1	few	TGCAGCACGAACTTACAGGGGTTGACTGAAGCTTTCTTT	CSTNLQGLTEAFF
TRBD1	TRBJ2-7	TRBV5-1	NA	TGCGCCAGCAGCGGGACCGGGACAGCCTACGAGCAGTACTTC	CASSGTGTAYEQYF
TRBD1	TRBJ1-1	TRBV4-1	NA	TGCGCCAGCAGCCTCCGGCCGGGACAGGGAGGGAACACTGAAGCTTTCTTT	CASSLRPGQGGNTEAFF
NA	TRBJ2-3	TRBV11-2	NA	TGTGCCAGCAGCTTCTCAGGGAGCACAGATACGCAGTATTTT	CASSFSGSTDTQYF
TRBD1	TRBJ1-5	TRBV9	NA	TGTGCCAGCAGCGCGACAGGGGGCCCCAATCAGCCCCAGCATTTT	CASSATGGPNQPQHF
NA	TRBJ1-5	TRBV6-5	NA	TGTGCCAGCCGGGACTCTTATAGCAATCAGCCCCAGCATTTT	CASRDSYSNQPQHF
NA	TRBJ2-1	TRBV5-1	NA	TGCGCCAGCAGCTTCGGGGTGAGCTCCTACAATGAGCAGTTCTTC	CASSFGVSSYNEQFF
NA	TRBJ1-2	TRBV5-4	NA	TGTGCCACCCTAGGACAGAATAGGATTGGTGGCTACACCTTC	CATLGQNRIGGYTF
TRBD1	TRBJ1-5	TRBV4-3	NA	TGCGCCAGCAGCCAGGCAGGGGGACCCAGCCAGCCCCAGCATTTT	CASSQAGGPSQPQHF
TRBD2	TRBJ2-3	TRBV15	NA	TGTGCCACCAGCAGCCTCGAACTAGCGGGGGGGCCGGAGAGCACAGATACGCAGTATTTT	CATSSLELAGGPESTDTQYF
NA	TRBJ1-2	TRBV5-4	NA	TGTGCCAGCAGCGACGGTGGGGCAAGGGGCTACACCTTC	CASSDGGARGYTF
TRBD2	TRBJ2-1	TRBV3-1/TRBV3-2	NA	TGTGCCAGCAGCGTCGGGACTACCTACAATGAGCAGTTCTTC	CASSVGTTYNEQFF
TRBD2	TRBJ2-2	TRBV5-1	NA	TGCGCCAGCAGCTTGGCCCAAGCGGGGCCCACCGGGGAGCTGTTTTTT	CASSLAQAGPTGELFF
NA	TRBJ1-1	TRBV5-1	NA	TGCGCCAGCAGCCTGGGCGTTCCAGGGACAACTGAAGCTTTCTTT	CASSLGVPGTTEAFF
TRBD1	TRBJ1-4	TRBV27	NA	TGTGCCAGCAGTTTAAGGCCCCCGGGACAGGGGTCTACTAATGAAAAACTGTTTTTT	CASSLRPPGQGSTNEKLFF
TRBD1	TRBJ1-1	TRBV5-1	NA	TGCGCCAGCAGCTTGGGGGGACAGGGCTGGACTGAAGCTTTCTTT	CASSLGGQGWTEAFF
TRBD1	TRBJ2-7	TRBV4-2	NA	TGTGCCAGCAGCCAGGGACCTCAGATCCGGGACAGGGACCACTACGAGCAGTACTTC	CASSQGPQIRDRDHYEQYF